This T cell receptor beta chain was recorded in a study of T cell repertoires in cytomegalovirus infection. Via MiXCR, TCRdb re-called the reads, giving one row per CDR3 protein. The sample includes 400,000 or so distinct CDR3 sequences, approximately 32% of them seen just once. Only a few counts were recorded for this clonotype. The germline CDR1 and CDR2 sequences are MNHEY and SMNVEV (reference sequence). V gave up 5 bases and J gave up 2 bases, with 13 bases separating them. The CDR3 has 14 amino acids. The V gene is TRBV27, the J gene TRBJ2-7; D ambiguous. Sequenced input: PBMCs. This sequence was found in a human donor in good health (CMV status not recorded). Some clones in this sample may be carry-over from other donors' samples. The CDR3 sequence is CASSPRTDTYEQYF. The DNA for the CDR3 is TGTGCCAGCAGTCCAAGAACAGACACCTACGAGCAGTACTTC.